The 16 T cell receptor beta chains given below trace back to one sample, sequenced in a study of shared clonotypes between healthy human individuals. Assay used: immunoSEQ multiplex PCR; TCRdb lists only in-frame clones, some missing. This sample has millions of clones, with approximately 95% found just once. Sequenced: naive CD4+ T cells from PBMCs. Subset specified: CD45RA+ positively selected. The receptors were gathered from a man between 18 and 35 years old in good health. Some clones in this sample may be carry-over from other donors' samples.

With regard to this clone: The same CDR3 also results from other DNA sequences found in this sample. The V call is TRBV4-2, the J call TRBJ2-7; TRBD2 aligns across 7 bases. CDR1 is LGHNA and CDR2 is YNFKEQ in the germline V gene. J was trimmed by 3 bases and V by 1 base; bases with no gene match: 3. The CDR3 has 14 residues. CDR3 nucleotide sequence: TGTGCCAGCAGCCAAGGACTAGCTGTCTACGAGCAGTACTTC. Protein product: CASSQGLAVYEQYF.

The gene calls are TRBV2 and TRBJ1-1, with 7 bases that match TRBD1. This CDR3 has 15 amino acids. The germline CDR1 and CDR2 sequences are SNHLY and FYNNEI. Trimming took 2 bases from V and 0 from J; bases not matched to a gene: 3. The CDR3 loop is CASSELGTVNTEAFF. The CDR3 coding sequence is TGTGCCAGCAGTGAACTCGGGACAGTGAACACTGAAGCTTTCTTT. Drawing the rest from reference TRBV2 and TRBJ1-1, the complete variable domain is EPEVTQTPSHQVTQMGQEVILRCVPISNHLYFYWYRQILGQKVEFLVSFYNNEISEKSEIFDDQFSVERPDGSNFTLKIRSTKLEDSAMYFCASSELGTVNTEAFFGQGTRLTVV.

This clone was observed a handful of times. J is TRBJ1-1 and V is TRBV6-6, with D unclear. V was trimmed by 5 bases and J by 7 bases, leaving 8 bases between them. Germline CDR1 is MNHNY and CDR2 is SVGAGI (reference sequence). The CDR3 is 11 amino acids. The CDR3 reads CASSNGFEAFF. CDR3 sequence (DNA): TGTGCCAGCAGTAACGGATTTGAAGCTTTCTTT.

The chain uses TRBV6-1 and TRBJ1-5, with 9 positions matching TRBD1. Trimming cost V 3 bases and J 7 bases; bases outside gene matches: 7. The CDR3 runs to 15 residues. Germline values: CDR1 MNHNS, CDR2 SASEGT. The CDR3 spells CASSDPGTGPQPQHF. The CDR3 DNA is TGTGCCAGCAGTGACCCCGGGACAGGGCCCCAGCCCCAGCATTTT.

This sequence joins TRBV7-2 and TRBJ2-5, with TRBD2 identical over 9 bases. The germline V gene encodes CDR1 SGHTA and CDR2 FQGNSA. V lost 6 bases and J lost 5; bases outside the gene matches: 10. The CDR3 is made up of 15 amino acids. The CDR3 protein is CASSFPASGTETQYF. The CDR3 nucleotides are TGTGCCAGCAGTTTCCCGGCTAGCGGGACGGAGACCCAGTACTTC.

The chain employs TRBV19 and TRBJ2-1; the D gene is possibly TRBD2 (5 bases). V was pared by 5 bases and J by 0 bases, with 8 bases between. The CDR3 extends over 14 amino acids. Germline V lookup: CDR1 LNHDA, CDR2 SQIVND (reference sequence). The CDR3 reads CASSRRISYNEQFF. The CDR3 DNA reads TGTGCCAGTAGTCGGAGGATCTCCTACAATGAGCAGTTCTTC.

On this clone: This likely reflects a read error, since a far larger clone is one base away. This sample includes further DNA sequences coding for the same CDR3. The rearrangement uses TRBV6-5 and TRBJ2-5, with 9 bases that match TRBD1. Trimming at V came to 6 bases and at J to 1 base, leaving 3 bases not matched to a gene. Germline CDR1 is MNHEY and CDR2 is SVGAGI. The CDR3 loop spans 14 amino acids. CDR3 bases: TGTGCCAGCAGCTGGGGACAGGGCCAAGAGACCCAGTACTTC. Translation: CASSWGQGQETQYF.

The chain has TRBV7-2 and TRBJ2-7; TRBD1 matches at 8 bases. Germline CDR1 reads SGHTA; CDR2 reads FQGNSA. The CDR3 totals 16 residues. The V segment lost 1 base and the J segment 1 base; nucleotides outside the gene matches: 6. In DNA, the CDR3 is TGTGCCAGCAGCTTAGATTCATGGACAGGGTCCTACGAGCAGTACTTC. This gives the protein CASSLDSWTGSYEQYF.

The CDR3 DNA reads as TGTGCCAGCAGTGCCGGGACGGATGGCTACACCTTC. This sequence encodes CASSAGTDGYTF. The chain uses TRBV6-1 and TRBJ1-2, with D tentatively TRBD1 (5 bases). CDR3 size: 12 residues. Germline loops: CDR1 MNHNS, CDR2 SASEGT. V lost 4 bases, J lost 6 bases, and 9 bases lay in between.

This clone was observed once. The rearrangement joins TRBV6-1 to TRBJ2-7, with D possibly TRBD2 on 6 matching bases. The ends were cut back, 4 bases at V and 3 bases at J, with 25 bases in the middle. The germline gives CDR1 MNHNS, CDR2 SASEGT. The CDR3 has 18 amino acids. CDR3 nucleotide sequence: TGTGCCAGCAGTGGCAAAATATACCGGGACTTAACTAACTACGAGCAGTACTTC. Translated, it gives CASSGKIYRDLTNYEQYF.

V usage is TRBV11-3 and J usage is TRBJ1-5; unclear D gene. V lost 6 bases and J 4 bases, leaving 7 bases between the germline ends. Germline CDR1 reads SGHNT; CDR2 reads YENEEA. This CDR3 spans 12 amino acids. CDR3 region: CASRVPNQPQHF. The CDR3 bases are TGTGCCAGCAGGGTCCCGAATCAGCCCCAGCATTTT.

This clone was recorded only once. The rearrangement joins TRBV28 to TRBJ1-1; maybe TRBD1 (6 bases). CDR1 and CDR2 from the germline V gene are MDHEN and SYDVKM. Trimming stripped 8 bases from V and 4 bases from J, with 14 bases between. The CDR3 length is 13 residues. CDR3 coding DNA: TGTGCCAGCGAGTACAGGGCTCGCACTGAAGCTTTCTTT. Encoded protein: CASEYRARTEAFF.

The chain is built from TRBV5-6 and TRBJ1-2; D perhaps matches TRBD1 (5 bases). CDR1 and CDR2 (germline): SGHDT, YYEEEE. The V and J ends lost 4 bases and 2 bases respectively, with 9 bases between them. CDR3 length: 13 residues. CDR3 DNA sequence: TGTGCCAGCAGCACAGGACGGAACTATGGCTACACCTTC. Encoded protein: CASSTGRNYGYTF.

V usage is TRBV27 and J usage is TRBJ2-3, with D possibly being TRBD2 (5 bases). Trimming cost V 7 bases and J 5 bases, with 19 bases left between them. The length of the CDR3 is 15 residues. The germline V gene has CDR1 MNHEY and CDR2 SMNVEV (reference sequence). As DNA, the CDR3 is TGTGCCAGCACCCCGCCTAGCCGGATAAGAGATACGCAGTATTTT. It translates to CASTPPSRIRDTQYF.

This chain connects TRBV7-3 to TRBJ2-3; unclear D gene. The CDR3 has 13 residues. Trimming pared 4 bases from V and 2 bases from J, leaving 7 bases between. Germline V gene data show CDR1 as SGHTA and CDR2 as FQGTGA. CDR3 in DNA: TGTGCCAGCAGCTCTCGCCCCACAGATACGCAGTATTTT. Its translation is CASSSRPTDTQYF.

V usage is TRBV4-3 and J usage is TRBJ2-3; D uncertain. Germline lookup yields CDR1 LGHNA and CDR2 YSLEER. CDR3 length equals 15 residues. V was trimmed by 0 bases and J by 4 bases, leaving 11 bases between them. This CDR3 is CASSQETLTADTQYF. The CDR3 DNA reads as TGCGCCAGCAGCCAAGAGACACTTACCGCAGATACGCAGTATTTT.